This T cell receptor beta chain was found in a study of T cells in Graves' hyperthyroidism and ophthalmopathy. General study findings and limits: Most clonotypes expanded in thyroid above 0.001 were likewise present in blood.

Using RNA transcripts as the source, TCR beta CDR3 regions were amplified. The TCR CDR3 first-round RT-PCR relied on the HTBI primer set. MiXCR was run by TCRdb on the multiplex PCR reads, yielding one entry per CDR3 protein. Of a few hundred thousand distinct CDR3 sequences listed, about 18% are singletons. Orbital computed tomography and thyroid ultrasound, together with serum TRAb and thyroxine and clinical symptoms, were used for diagnoses. The CDR3 loop spans 12 amino acids. V was pared by 0 bases and J by 8 bases, with 8 bases between. Germline CDR1 SGHRS, CDR2 YFSETQ. On this clonotype: Antigen specificity is unknown.

The TCR originated in a man aged 18 to 35 with Graves' ophthalmopathy. J is TRBJ1-2 and V is TRBV5-1; D gene unclear. Sequencing used blood. The DNA for the CDR3 is TGCGCCAGCAGCTTGGGGGAAGGAGGCTACACCTTC. Translated: CASSLGEGGYTF.